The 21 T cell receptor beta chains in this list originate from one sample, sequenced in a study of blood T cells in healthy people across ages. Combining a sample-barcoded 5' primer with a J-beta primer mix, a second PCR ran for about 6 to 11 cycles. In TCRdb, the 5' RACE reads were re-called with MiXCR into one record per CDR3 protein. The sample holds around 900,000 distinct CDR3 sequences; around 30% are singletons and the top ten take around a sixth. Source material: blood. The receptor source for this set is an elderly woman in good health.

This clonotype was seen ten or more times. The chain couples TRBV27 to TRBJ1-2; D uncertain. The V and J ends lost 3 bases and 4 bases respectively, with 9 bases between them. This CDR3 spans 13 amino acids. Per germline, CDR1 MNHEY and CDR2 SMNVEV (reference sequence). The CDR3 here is CASSLRASYGYTF. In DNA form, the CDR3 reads TGTGCCAGCAGTTTGAGGGCTTCCTATGGCTACACCTTC.

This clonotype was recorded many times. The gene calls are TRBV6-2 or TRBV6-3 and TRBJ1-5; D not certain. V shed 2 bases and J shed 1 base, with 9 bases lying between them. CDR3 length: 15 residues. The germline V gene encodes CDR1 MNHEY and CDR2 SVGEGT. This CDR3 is CASSYRGHSNQPQHF. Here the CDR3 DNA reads TGTGCCAGCAGTTACAGAGGGCACAGCAATCAGCCCCAGCATTTT.

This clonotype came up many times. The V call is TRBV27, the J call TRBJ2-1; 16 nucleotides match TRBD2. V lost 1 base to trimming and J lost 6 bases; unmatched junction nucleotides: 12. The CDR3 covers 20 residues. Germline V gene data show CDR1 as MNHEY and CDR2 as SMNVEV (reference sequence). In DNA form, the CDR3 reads TGTGCCAGCAGTTTATGGGGTTCCGGGACTAGCGGGAGGGCTCTCAATGAGCAGTTCTTC. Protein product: CASSLWGSGTSGRALNEQFF.

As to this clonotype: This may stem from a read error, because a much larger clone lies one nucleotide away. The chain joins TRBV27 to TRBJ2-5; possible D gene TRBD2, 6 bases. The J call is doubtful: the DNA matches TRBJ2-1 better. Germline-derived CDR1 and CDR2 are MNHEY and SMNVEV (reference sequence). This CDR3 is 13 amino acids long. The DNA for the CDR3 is TGTGCCAGCCGGACTATGTACCAAGAGACCCAGTTCTTC. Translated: CASRTMYQETQFF.

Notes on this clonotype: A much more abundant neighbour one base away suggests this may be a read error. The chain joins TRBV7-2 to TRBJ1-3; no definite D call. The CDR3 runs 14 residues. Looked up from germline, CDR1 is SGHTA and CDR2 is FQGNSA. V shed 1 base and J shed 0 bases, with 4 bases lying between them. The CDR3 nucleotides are TGTGCCAGCAGCTTAGTCCGCTCTGGAAACACCATATATTTT. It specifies CASSLVRSGNTIYF. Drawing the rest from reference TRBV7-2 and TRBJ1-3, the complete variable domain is GAGVSQSPSNKVTEKGKDVELRCDPISGHTALYWYRQSLGQGLEFLIYFQGNSAPDKSGLPSDRFSAERTGGSVSTLTIQRTQQEDSAVYLCASSLVRSGNTIYFGEGSWLTVV.

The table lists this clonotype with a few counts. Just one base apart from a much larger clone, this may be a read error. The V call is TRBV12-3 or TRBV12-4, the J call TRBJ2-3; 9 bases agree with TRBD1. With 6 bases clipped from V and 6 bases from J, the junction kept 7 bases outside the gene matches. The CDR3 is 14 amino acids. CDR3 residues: CASRGTGSSDTQYF. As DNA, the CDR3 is TGTGCCAGCAGGGGGACAGGGAGCTCGGATACGCAGTATTTT.

This CDR3 is CASSQDETFGRAFF. The CDR3 DNA reads TGTGCCAGCAGCCAAGATGAAACTTTCGGTCGTGCTTTCTTT. The chain employs TRBV4-2 and TRBJ1-1; no definite D call. CDR3 length: 14 amino acids. V lost 0 bases and J 11 bases, leaving 16 bases between the germline ends. The germline gives CDR1 LGHNA, CDR2 YNFKEQ.

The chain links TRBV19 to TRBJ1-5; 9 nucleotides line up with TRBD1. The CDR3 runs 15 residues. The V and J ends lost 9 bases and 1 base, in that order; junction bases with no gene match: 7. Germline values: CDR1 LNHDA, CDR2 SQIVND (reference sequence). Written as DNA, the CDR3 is TGTGCCAGCGGAGACAGGGGGGGAAGCAATCAGCCCCAGCATTTT. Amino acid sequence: CASGDRGGSNQPQHF.

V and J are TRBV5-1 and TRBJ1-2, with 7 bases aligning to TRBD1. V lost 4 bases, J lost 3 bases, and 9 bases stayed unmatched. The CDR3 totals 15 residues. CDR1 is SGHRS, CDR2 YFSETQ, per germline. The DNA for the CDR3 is TGCGCCAGCAGCCAGGGGGACGGGGGTGACTATGGCTACACCTTC. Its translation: CASSQGDGGDYGYTF.

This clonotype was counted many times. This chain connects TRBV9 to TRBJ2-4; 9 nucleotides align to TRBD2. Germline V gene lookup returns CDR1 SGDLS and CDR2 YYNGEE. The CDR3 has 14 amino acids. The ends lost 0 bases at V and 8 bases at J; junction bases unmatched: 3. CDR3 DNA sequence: TGTGCCAGCAGCGTAGATGCTAGCGGGGACATTCAGTACTTC. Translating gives CASSVDASGDIQYF. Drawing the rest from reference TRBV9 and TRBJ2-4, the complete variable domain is DSGVTQTPKHLITATGQRVTLRCSPRSGDLSVYWYQQSLDQGLQFLIQYYNGEERAKGNILERFSAQQFPDLHSELNLSSLELGDSALYFCASSVDASGDIQYFGAGTRLSVL.

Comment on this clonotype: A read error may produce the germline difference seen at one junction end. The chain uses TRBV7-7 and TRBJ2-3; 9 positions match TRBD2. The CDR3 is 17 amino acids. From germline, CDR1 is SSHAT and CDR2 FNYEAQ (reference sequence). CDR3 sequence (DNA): TGTGCCAGCAGCTTAGCAAGGACAGCGGGGGGCCCCGATATCGCAGTATTT. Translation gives CASSLARTAGGPDIAVF. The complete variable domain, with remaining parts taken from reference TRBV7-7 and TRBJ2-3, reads GAGVSQSPRYKVTKRGQDVTLRCDPISSHATLYWYQQALGQGPEFLTYFNYEAQPDKSGLPSDRFSAERPEGSISTLTIQRTEQRDSAMYRCASSLARTAGGPDIAVFGPGTRLTVL.

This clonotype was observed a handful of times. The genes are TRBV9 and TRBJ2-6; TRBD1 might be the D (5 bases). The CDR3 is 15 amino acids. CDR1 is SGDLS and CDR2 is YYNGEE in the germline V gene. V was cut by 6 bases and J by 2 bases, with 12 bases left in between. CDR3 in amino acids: CASTHQGTGANVLTF. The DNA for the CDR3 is TGTGCCAGCACCCATCAGGGCACTGGGGCCAACGTCCTGACTTTC. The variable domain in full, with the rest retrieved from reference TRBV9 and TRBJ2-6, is DSGVTQTPKHLITATGQRVTLRCSPRSGDLSVYWYQQSLDQGLQFLIQYYNGEERAKGNILERFSAQQFPDLHSELNLSSLELGDSALYFCASTHQGTGANVLTFGAGSRLTVL.

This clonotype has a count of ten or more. The CDR3 DNA reads TGCGCCAGCAGCCAAGGACAAGGGGGACCTTACAATGAGCAGTTCTTC. It specifies CASSQGQGGPYNEQFF. The chain couples TRBV4-3 to TRBJ2-1, with TRBD1 as a possible D gene (6 bases). The CDR3 loop spans 16 amino acids. Trimming cost V 1 base and J 4 bases, with 14 bases left between them. In germline, CDR1 is LGHNA, CDR2 YSLEER.

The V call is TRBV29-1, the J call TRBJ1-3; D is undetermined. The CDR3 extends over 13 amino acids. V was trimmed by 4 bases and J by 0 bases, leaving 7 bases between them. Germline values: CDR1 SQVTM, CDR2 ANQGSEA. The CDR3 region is CSVGGASGNTIYF. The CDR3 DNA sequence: TGCAGCGTTGGAGGCGCCTCTGGAAACACCATATATTTT.

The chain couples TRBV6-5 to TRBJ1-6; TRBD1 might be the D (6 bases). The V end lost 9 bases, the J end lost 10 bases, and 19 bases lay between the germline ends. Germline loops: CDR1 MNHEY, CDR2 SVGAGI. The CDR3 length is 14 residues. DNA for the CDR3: TGTGCCAGTAAACAGGGTTCAGCAGGGTCACCCCTCCACTTT. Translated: CASKQGSAGSPLHF.

The CDR3: CATGLAGPEAYNEQFF. Here the CDR3 DNA reads TGTGCCACGGGACTAGCGGGGCCCGAAGCCTACAATGAGCAGTTCTTC. The chain recombines TRBV24-1 with TRBJ2-1, with 13 bases fitting TRBD2. Germline V gene lookup returns CDR1 KGHDR and CDR2 SFDVKD. CDR3 length: 16 amino acids. The V segment lost 10 bases and the J segment 2 bases; nucleotides outside the gene matches: 7.

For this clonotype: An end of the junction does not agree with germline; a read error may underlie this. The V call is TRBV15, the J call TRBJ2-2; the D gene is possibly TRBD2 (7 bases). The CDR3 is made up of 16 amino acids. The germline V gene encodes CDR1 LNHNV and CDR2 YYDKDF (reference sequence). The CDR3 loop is CATSTLAGALTGKLFF. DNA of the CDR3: TGTGCCACCAGCACATTGGCGGGGGCCCTCACCGGGAAGCTGTTTTTT.

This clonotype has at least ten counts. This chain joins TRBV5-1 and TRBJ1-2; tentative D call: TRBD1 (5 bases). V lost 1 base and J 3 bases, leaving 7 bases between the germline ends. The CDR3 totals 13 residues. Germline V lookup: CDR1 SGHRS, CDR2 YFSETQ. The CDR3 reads CASSLTQDYGYTF. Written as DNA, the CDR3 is TGCGCCAGCAGCTTGACACAGGACTATGGCTACACCTTC.

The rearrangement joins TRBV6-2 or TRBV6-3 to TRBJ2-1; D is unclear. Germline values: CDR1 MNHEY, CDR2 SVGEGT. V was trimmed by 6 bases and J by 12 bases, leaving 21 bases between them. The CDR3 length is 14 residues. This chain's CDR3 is CASRSPPQSGGQFF. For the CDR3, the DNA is TGTGCCAGCAGATCTCCCCCGCAGTCGGGTGGGCAGTTCTTC.

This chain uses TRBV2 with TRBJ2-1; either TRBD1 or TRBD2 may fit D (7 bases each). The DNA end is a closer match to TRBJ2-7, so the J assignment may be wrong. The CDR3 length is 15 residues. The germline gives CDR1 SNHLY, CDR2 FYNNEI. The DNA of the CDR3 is TGTGCCAGCAAGGGGGCAGGGGGGGTTTACAATGAGCAGTACTTC. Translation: CASKGAGGVYNEQYF.

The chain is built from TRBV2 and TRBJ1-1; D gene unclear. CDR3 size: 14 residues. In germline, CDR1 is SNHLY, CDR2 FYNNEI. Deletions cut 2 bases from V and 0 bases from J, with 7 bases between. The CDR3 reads CASSENSLNTEAFF. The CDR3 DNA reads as TGTGCCAGCAGTGAAAACAGCTTGAACACTGAAGCTTTCTTT. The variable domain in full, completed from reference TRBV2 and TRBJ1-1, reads EPEVTQTPSHQVTQMGQEVILRCVPISNHLYFYWYRQILGQKVEFLVSFYNNEISEKSEIFDDQFSVERPDGSNFTLKIRSTKLEDSAMYFCASSENSLNTEAFFGQGTRLTVV.